What follows are 5 T cell receptor beta chains derived from one specimen sequenced in a study of glioma-infiltrating T cells after dendritic cell vaccination. Time point denoted: after dendritic cell vaccination, including at tumor progression/relapse. TCRdb keeps only in-frame clones here, not all; method: immunoSEQ multiplex PCR. The sample records roughly 85,000 clones, 85% being singletons. Source: blood, taken after dendritic cell vaccination. The receptors originated from a human donor with glioblastoma.

The V and J genes are TRBV11-1 and TRBJ2-4; no definite D call. CDR3 length: 15 amino acids. V was clipped by 1 base and J by 3 bases, with 10 bases between them. CDR1 and CDR2 (germline): SGHAT, FQDESV (reference sequence). CDR3 coding DNA: TGTGCCAGCAGCTTAGGAGTATTTGGCAAAAACATTCAGTACTTC. This sequence encodes CASSLGVFGKNIQYF.

This clone was picked up a small number of times. The chain uses TRBV15 and TRBJ2-3; 8 bases fit TRBD2. Germline trimming cut 1 base from V and 3 bases from J; bases unmatched to any gene: 3. CDR3 length: 15 amino acids. Per germline, CDR1 LNHNV and CDR2 YYDKDF (reference sequence). The DNA for the CDR3 is TGTGCCACCAGCAGAGGGGAGCGGGAGACAGATACGCAGTATTTT. The encoded protein is CATSRGERETDTQYF.

The V and J genes are TRBV5-1 and TRBJ1-2, with D tentatively TRBD1 (5 bases). The germline V and J ends were trimmed by 5 bases and 8 bases, with 13 bases remaining between them. CDR3 length equals 12 residues. Per germline, CDR1 SGHRS and CDR2 YFSETQ. CDR3 amino acids: CASSVQGGGYTF. In DNA, the CDR3 is TGCGCCAGCAGTGTGCAGGGAGGCGGCTACACCTTC.

The chain has TRBV11-2 and TRBJ1-4; 7 positions agree with TRBD1. The germline V gene encodes CDR1 SGHAT and CDR2 FQNNGV. The CDR3 is made up of 14 amino acids. Germline trimming cut 5 bases from V and 4 bases from J; bases unmatched to any gene: 4. CDR3 bases: TGTGCCAGCAGCCGGGACAGAGGTAATGAAAAACTGTTTTTT. It codes for CASSRDRGNEKLFF.

The chain combines TRBV15 with TRBJ2-7; 8 bases are a match to TRBD1. The CDR3 has 13 residues. Trimming at V came to 3 bases and at J to 7 bases, leaving 5 bases not matched to a gene. The V gene's germline CDR1 is LNHNV and CDR2 YYDKDF (reference sequence). In DNA, the CDR3 is TGTGCCACCAGCAGGGACAGGGCGGGGGAGCAGTACTTC. This encodes CATSRDRAGEQYF.